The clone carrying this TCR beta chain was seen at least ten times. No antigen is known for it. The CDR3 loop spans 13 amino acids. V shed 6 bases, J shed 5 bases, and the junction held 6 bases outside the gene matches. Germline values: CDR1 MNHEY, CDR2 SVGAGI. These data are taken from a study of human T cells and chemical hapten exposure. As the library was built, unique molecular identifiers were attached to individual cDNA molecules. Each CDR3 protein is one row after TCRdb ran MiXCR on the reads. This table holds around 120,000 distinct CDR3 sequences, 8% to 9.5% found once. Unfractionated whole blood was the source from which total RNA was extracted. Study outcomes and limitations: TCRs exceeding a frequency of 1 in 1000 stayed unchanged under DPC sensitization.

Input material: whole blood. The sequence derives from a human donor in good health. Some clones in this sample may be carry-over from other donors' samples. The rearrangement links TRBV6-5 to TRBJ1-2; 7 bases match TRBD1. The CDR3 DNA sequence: TGTGCCAGCAGCCTGGGACAGACGTATGGCTACACCTTC. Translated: CASSLGQTYGYTF.